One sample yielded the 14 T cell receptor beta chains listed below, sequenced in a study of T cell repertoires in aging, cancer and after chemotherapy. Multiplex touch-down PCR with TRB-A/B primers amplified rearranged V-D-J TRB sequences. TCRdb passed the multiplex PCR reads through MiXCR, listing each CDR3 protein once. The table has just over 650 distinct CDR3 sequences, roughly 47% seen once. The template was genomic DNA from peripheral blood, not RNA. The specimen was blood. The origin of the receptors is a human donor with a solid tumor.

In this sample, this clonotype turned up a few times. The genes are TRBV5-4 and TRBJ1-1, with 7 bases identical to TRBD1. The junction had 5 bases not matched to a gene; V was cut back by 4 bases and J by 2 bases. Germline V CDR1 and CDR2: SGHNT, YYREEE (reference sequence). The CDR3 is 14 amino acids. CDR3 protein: CASSVGQLNTEAFF. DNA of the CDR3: TGTGCCAGCAGCGTGGGACAGTTAAACACTGAAGCTTTCTTT.

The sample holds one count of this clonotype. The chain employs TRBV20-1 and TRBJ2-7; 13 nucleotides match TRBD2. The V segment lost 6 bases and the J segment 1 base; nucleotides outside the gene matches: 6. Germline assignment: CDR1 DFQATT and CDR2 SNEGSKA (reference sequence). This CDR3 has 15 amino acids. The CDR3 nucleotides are TGCAGTGCCCTCCGGACTAGCGGGAGTTCCTACGAGCAGTACTTC. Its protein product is CSALRTSGSSYEQYF.

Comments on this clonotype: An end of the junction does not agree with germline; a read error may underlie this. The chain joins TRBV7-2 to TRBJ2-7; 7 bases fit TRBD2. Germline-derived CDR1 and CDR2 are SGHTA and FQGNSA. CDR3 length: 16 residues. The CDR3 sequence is CARSLAGYRGSYEQYF. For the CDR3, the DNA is TGTGCCAGAAGCTTAGCGGGTTACCGGGGATCCTACGAGCAGTACTTC. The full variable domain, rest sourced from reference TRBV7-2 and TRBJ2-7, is GAGVSQSPSNKVTEKGKDVELRCDPISGHTALYWYRQSLGQGLEFLIYFQGNSAPDKSGLPSDRFSAERTGGSVSTLTIQRTQQEDSAVYLCARSLAGYRGSYEQYFGPGTRLTVT.

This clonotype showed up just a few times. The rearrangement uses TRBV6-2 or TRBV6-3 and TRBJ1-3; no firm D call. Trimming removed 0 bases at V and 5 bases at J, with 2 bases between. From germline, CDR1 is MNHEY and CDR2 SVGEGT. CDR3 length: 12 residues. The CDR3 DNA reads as TGTGCCAGCAGTTACTCCAGAAACACCATATATTTT. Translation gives CASSYSRNTIYF.

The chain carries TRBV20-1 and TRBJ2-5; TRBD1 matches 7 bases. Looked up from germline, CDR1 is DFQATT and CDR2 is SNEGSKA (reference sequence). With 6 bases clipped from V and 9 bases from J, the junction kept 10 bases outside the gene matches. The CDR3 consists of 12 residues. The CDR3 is CSAPIITGAQYF. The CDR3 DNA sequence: TGCAGTGCGCCGATTATAACAGGGGCCCAGTACTTC.

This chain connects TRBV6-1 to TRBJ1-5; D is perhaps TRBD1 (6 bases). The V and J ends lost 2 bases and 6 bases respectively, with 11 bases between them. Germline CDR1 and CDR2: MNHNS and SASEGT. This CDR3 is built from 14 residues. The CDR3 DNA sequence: TGTGCCAGCAGTGAACCTACAGGGTCTCAGCCCCAGCATTTT. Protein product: CASSEPTGSQPQHF.

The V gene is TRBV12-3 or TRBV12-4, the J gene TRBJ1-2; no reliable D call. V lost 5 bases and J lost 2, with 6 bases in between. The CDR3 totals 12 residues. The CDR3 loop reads CASSHMNYGYTF. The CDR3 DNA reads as TGTGCCAGCAGTCATATGAACTATGGCTACACCTTC.

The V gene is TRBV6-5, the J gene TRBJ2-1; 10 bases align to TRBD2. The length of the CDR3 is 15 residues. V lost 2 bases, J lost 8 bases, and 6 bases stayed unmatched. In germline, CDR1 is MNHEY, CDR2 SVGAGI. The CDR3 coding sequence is TGTGCCAGCAGTTACGTGTCTAGCGGGAGCCATGAGCAGTTCTTC. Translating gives CASSYVSSGSHEQFF.

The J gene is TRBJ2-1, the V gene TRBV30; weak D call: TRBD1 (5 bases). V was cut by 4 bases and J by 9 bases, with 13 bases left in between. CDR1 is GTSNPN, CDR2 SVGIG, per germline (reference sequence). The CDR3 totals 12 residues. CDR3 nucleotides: TGTGCCTGGACCCCGAGAAGGGGTGAGCAGTTCTTC. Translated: CAWTPRRGEQFF. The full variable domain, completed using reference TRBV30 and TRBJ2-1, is SQTIHQWPATLVQPVGSPLSLECTVEGTSNPNLYWYRQAAGRGLQLLFYSVGIGQISSEVPQNLSASRPQDRQFILSSKKLLLSDSGFYLCAWTPRRGEQFFGPGTRLTVL.

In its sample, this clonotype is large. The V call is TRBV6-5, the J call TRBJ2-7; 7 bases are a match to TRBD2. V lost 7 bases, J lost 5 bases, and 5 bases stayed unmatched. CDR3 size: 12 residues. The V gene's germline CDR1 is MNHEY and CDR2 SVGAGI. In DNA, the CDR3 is TGTGCCAGCACCGCCGGGGGGAACGAGCAGTACTTC. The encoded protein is CASTAGGNEQYF.

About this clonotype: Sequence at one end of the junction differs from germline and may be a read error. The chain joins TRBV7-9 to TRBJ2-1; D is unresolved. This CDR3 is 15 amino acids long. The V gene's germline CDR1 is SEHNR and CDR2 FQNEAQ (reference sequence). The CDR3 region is CATSSLSALTNEQFF. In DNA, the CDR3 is TGTGCCACCAGCTCTCTATCCGCTCTCACCAATGAGCAGTTCTTC.

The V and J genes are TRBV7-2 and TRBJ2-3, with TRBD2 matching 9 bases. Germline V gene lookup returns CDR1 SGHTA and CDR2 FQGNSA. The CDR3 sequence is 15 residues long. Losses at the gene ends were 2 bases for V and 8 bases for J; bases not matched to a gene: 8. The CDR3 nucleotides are TGTGCCAGCAGCTTAACGGGGGATAGCGGGGGTACGCAGTATTTT. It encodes CASSLTGDSGGTQYF.

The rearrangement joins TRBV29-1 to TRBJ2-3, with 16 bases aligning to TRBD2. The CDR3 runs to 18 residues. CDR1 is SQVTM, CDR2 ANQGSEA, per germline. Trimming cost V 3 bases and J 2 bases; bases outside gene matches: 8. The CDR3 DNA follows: TGCAGCGTTGAGGGACTAGCGGGAGGGCCGTCTGACACAGATACGCAGTATTTT. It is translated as CSVEGLAGGPSDTDTQYF.

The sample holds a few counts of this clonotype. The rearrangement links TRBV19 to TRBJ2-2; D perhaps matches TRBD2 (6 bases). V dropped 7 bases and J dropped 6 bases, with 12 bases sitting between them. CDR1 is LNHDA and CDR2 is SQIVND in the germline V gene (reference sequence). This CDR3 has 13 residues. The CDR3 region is CASTAGPAGELFF. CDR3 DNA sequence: TGTGCCAGTACGGCGGGGCCGGCCGGGGAGCTGTTTTTT.